This T cell receptor (beta chain) is from a study of T cells in tuberculosis. Between the trimmed V and J ends, which lost 3 bases and 1 base, there was a span of 7 bases. The germline gives CDR1 MGHDK, CDR2 SYGVNS. This CDR3 spans 13 amino acids. Adolescents were screened for latent TB by skin test and IGRA. Method: immunoSEQ multiplex PCR; TCRdb's copy keeps in-frame clones and lacks some. The data show approximately 20,000 clones, with more than 95% seen just once and roughly 6.2% held by the top ten. The sequencing sample was made of PBMCs. V and J are TRBV25-1 and TRBJ2-7; D not certain. This clonotype was sampled from a donor between 10 and 35 years old with latent tuberculosis or without tuberculosis infection. The CDR3 DNA is TGTGCCAGCAGTGAGGCAGCGTCCTACGAGCAGTACTTC. Residues: CASSEAASYEQYF.